This passage covers 18 T cell receptor beta chains from one sample sequenced in a study of patients and donors after allogeneic stem cell transplantation. Using its own MiXCR run on the RT-PCR reads, TCRdb lists one record per CDR3 protein. The table includes about 230,000 distinct CDR3 sequences, around an eighth detected once. Sequencing was carried out using blood, either unsorted or a sorted T cell fraction (not recorded which). These receptors originate from a human donor who was either an allogeneic HSCT recipient or a stem cell or donor lymphocyte infusion donor (not recorded which). It is not recorded whose cells these are; they may come from a transplant donor.

In this sample, this clonotype turned up a few times. This chain uses TRBV6-5 with TRBJ2-5; D unclear. The CDR3 loop spans 15 amino acids. Germline V gives CDR1 MNHEY, CDR2 SVGAGI. V gave up 0 bases and J gave up 2 bases, with 10 bases separating them. The CDR3 protein is CASSYSSSLQETQYF. As DNA, the CDR3 is TGTGCCAGCAGTTACTCCTCGAGCCTACAAGAGACCCAGTACTTC.

In its sample, this clonotype was seen a few times. V gene TRBV20-1 combines with J gene TRBJ1-4; the D gene is possibly TRBD1 (5 bases). Trimming removed 4 bases from V and 5 bases from J, with 11 bases in between. Germline V gene sequence: CDR1 DFQATT, CDR2 SNEGSKA (reference sequence). CDR3 length: 13 residues. For the CDR3, the DNA is TGCAGTGCTATCAGGGATGAAAATGAAAAACTGTTTTTT. Residues: CSAIRDENEKLFF.

This chain connects TRBV6-1 to TRBJ1-5; 9 bases are shared with TRBD1. Germline-derived CDR1 and CDR2 are MNHNS and SASEGT. The CDR3 consists of 13 residues. Germline trimming cut 4 bases from V and 5 bases from J; bases unmatched to any gene: 0. The CDR3 here is CASSGDRDQPQHF. The CDR3 coding sequence is TGTGCCAGCAGTGGGGACAGGGATCAGCCCCAGCATTTT.

This clonotype was recorded many times. The rearrangement links TRBV21-1 to TRBJ2-3; TRBD1, as called in the table, went unchecked against the DNA. TRBV21-1 is tagged as a pseudogene. The CDR3 is 16 residues long. CDR3 nucleotides: TGTGCCAGCGCAGGGGACAGGCACCCTTGCACAGATACGCAGTATTTT. It yields the protein CASAGDRHPCTDTQYF.

A remark on this clonotype: This may stem from a read error, because a much larger clone lies one nucleotide away. The chain carries TRBV14 and TRBJ2-3; D unclear. The CDR3 is made up of 12 amino acids. Germline V gives CDR1 SGHDN, CDR2 FVKESK. The CDR3 region is CVSSQAGDTQYF. As DNA, the CDR3 is TGTGTCAGCAGCCAAGCAGGAGATACGCAGTATTTT.

This clonotype has a handful of counts. The chain couples TRBV20-1 to TRBJ2-4; 7 bases match TRBD2. The CDR3 has 11 residues. V shed 4 bases and J 6 bases; nucleotides not matched to a gene: 0. Per germline, CDR1 DFQATT and CDR2 SNEGSKA (reference sequence). CDR3 in amino acids: CSATGGNIQYF. CDR3 nucleotides: TGCAGTGCTACGGGGGGAAACATTCAGTACTTC.

This clonotype was seen many times. V gene TRBV9 combines with J gene TRBJ2-1; perhaps TRBD2 as D (6 bases). The CDR3 is 12 residues long. Germline V gene data show CDR1 as SGDLS and CDR2 as YYNGEE. V lost 4 bases, J lost 10 bases, and 12 bases lay in between. The CDR3 DNA sequence: TGTGCCAGCAGCCCCCGCGGAGGGGAGCAGTTCTTC. This encodes CASSPRGGEQFF.

This clonotype came up a few times. The chain couples TRBV20-1 to TRBJ2-7; D uncertain. Trimming took off 0 bases at V and 2 bases at J, with 14 bases between the two ends. CDR1 and CDR2 from the germline V gene are DFQATT and SNEGSKA (reference sequence). The CDR3 length is 15 residues. The CDR3 reads CSARDAAGNPYEQYF. The CDR3 DNA follows: TGCAGTGCTAGAGACGCCGCAGGCAATCCCTACGAGCAGTACTTC.

The J gene is TRBJ2-7, the V gene TRBV10-3, with unresolved D. The CDR3 totals 12 residues. CDR1 is ENHRY, CDR2 SYGVKD, per germline. V was clipped by 3 bases and J by 3 bases, with 6 bases between them. The CDR3 reads CAISDRHYEQYF. CDR3 bases: TGTGCCATCAGTGACAGGCACTACGAGCAGTACTTC.

This clonotype was seen at least ten times. The rearrangement links TRBV4-3 to TRBJ2-3, with 9 bases matching TRBD2. This CDR3 spans 16 amino acids. The V and J ends lost 1 base and 0 bases, in that order; junction bases with no gene match: 2. The germline V gene encodes CDR1 LGHNA and CDR2 YSLEER. The CDR3 here is CASSQVAGASTDTQYF. The CDR3 DNA reads as TGCGCCAGCAGCCAAGTAGCGGGGGCAAGCACAGATACGCAGTATTTT.

This rearrangement joins TRBV7-2 to TRBJ2-3, with D tentatively TRBD1 (6 bases). CDR1 and CDR2 from the germline V gene are SGHTA and FQGNSA. The CDR3 totals 17 residues. Trimming took 5 bases from V and 0 from J, leaving 18 bases between them. The CDR3: CASSPEGFGGSTDTQYF. CDR3 sequence (DNA): TGTGCCAGCAGCCCAGAGGGTTTTGGGGGCAGCACAGATACGCAGTATTTT.

This clonotype was found many times. This chain links TRBV5-1 with TRBJ2-3; 12 bases agree with TRBD2. CDR1 is SGHRS, CDR2 YFSETQ, per germline. CDR3 length: 16 residues. The junction had 6 bases not matched to a gene; V was cut back by 4 bases and J by 3 bases. The CDR3: CASSPSTSGRTDTQYF. In nucleotides, the CDR3 is TGCGCCAGCAGCCCCTCAACTAGCGGGAGGACAGATACGCAGTATTTT. Using reference TRBV5-1 and TRBJ2-3 for the parts outside the CDR3, the full variable domain is KAGVTQTPRYLIKTRGQQVTLSCSPISGHRSVSWYQQTPGQGLQFLFEYFSETQRNKGNFPGRFSGRQFSNSRSEMNVSTLELGDSALYLCASSPSTSGRTDTQYFGPGTRLTVL.

CDR3 sequence reads: CASSYYTGELFF. The CDR3 bases are TGTGCCAGCAGTTACTACACCGGGGAGCTGTTTTTT. V gene TRBV6-5 combines with J gene TRBJ2-2; D not certain. The length of the CDR3 is 12 residues. Germline loops: CDR1 MNHEY, CDR2 SVGAGI. The germline V and J ends were trimmed by 1 base and 3 bases, with 0 bases remaining between them.

This rearrangement joins TRBV6-5 to TRBJ1-4, with D possibly being TRBD1 (5 bases). CDR3 size: 15 residues. Germline values: CDR1 MNHEY, CDR2 SVGAGI. V was shortened by 2 bases and J by 8 bases, with 15 bases between the two germline ends. The CDR3 here is CASSYQRTRGEKLFF. Here the CDR3 DNA reads TGTGCCAGCAGTTACCAGAGGACACGGGGGGAAAAACTGTTTTTT.

This clonotype has only a few counts. The chain uses TRBV19 and TRBJ2-7; TRBD1 aligns across 9 bases. The CDR3 runs to 15 residues. Germline CDR1 reads LNHDA; CDR2 reads SQIVND (reference sequence). V lost 8 bases and J lost 3; bases outside the gene matches: 11. Here the CDR3 reads CASLSSGTGNYEQYF. CDR3 in DNA: TGTGCCAGTCTAAGCTCCGGGACAGGGAACTACGAGCAGTACTTC.

This clonotype was detected many times. The junction shows a germline mismatch at one end, possibly a read error. This chain joins TRBV5-1 and TRBJ2-1; D is tentatively TRBD1 or TRBD2 (6 bases each). The length of the CDR3 is 12 residues. Germline CDR1 is SGHRS and CDR2 is YFSETQ. The CDR3 sequence is CASSPGALLLVF. In DNA, the CDR3 is TGCGCCAGCAGCCCGGGGGCGCTCCTGCTGGTCTTC.

This clonotype appeared a few times. This chain joins TRBV6-1 and TRBJ2-1; 11 nucleotides line up with TRBD2. Germline CDR1 MNHNS, CDR2 SASEGT. With 2 bases clipped from V and 6 bases from J, the junction kept 6 bases outside the gene matches. This CDR3 spans 16 amino acids. The CDR3 region has the DNA TGTGCCAGCAGTGAATTACCGCTAGCGGGGGGCAATGAGCAGTTCTTC. It yields the protein CASSELPLAGGNEQFF.

A few counts support this clonotype. The V call is TRBV20-1, the J call TRBJ1-5; D gene unclear. Germline V gene data show CDR1 as DFQATT and CDR2 as SNEGSKA (reference sequence). V was cut by 1 base and J by 7 bases, with 8 bases left in between. This CDR3 contains 12 residues. The CDR3 nucleotides read TGCAGTGCTAGAGTATCCGGGCAGCCCCAGCATTTT. It translates to CSARVSGQPQHF.